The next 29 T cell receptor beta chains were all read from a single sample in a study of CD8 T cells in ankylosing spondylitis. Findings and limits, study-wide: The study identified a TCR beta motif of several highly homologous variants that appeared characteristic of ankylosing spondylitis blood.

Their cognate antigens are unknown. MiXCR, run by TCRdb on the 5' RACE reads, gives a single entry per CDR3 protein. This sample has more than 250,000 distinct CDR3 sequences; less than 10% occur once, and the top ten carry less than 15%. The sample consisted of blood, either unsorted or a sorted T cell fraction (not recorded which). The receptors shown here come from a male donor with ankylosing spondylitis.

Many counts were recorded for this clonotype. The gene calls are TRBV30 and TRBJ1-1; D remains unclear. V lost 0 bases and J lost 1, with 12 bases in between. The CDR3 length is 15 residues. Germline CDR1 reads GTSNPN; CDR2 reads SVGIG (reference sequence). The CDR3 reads CAWSVKGTPNTEAFF. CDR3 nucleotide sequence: TGTGCCTGGAGTGTTAAGGGTACACCGAACACTGAAGCTTTCTTT.

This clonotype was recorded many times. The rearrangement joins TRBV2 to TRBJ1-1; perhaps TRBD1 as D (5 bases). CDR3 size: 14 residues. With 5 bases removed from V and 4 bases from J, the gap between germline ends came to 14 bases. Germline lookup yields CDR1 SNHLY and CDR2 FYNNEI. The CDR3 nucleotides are TGTGCCAGCAGTCTCCCGGGGGAACGCACTGAAGCTTTCTTT. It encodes CASSLPGERTEAFF.

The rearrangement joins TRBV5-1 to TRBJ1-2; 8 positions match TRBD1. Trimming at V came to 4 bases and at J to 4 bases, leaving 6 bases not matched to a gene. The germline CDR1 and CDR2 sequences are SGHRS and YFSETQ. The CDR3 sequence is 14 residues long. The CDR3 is CASSVLQGGYGYTF. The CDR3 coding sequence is TGCGCCAGCAGCGTATTACAGGGGGGCTATGGCTACACCTTC.

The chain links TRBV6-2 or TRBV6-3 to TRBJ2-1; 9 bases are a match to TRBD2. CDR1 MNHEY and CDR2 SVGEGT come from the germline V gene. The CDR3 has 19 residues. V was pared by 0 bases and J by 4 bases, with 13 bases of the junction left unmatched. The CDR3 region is CASSYSIIIRTSAYNEQFF. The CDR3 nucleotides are TGTGCCAGCAGTTACTCGATCATTATTAGGACTAGCGCGTACAATGAGCAGTTCTTC.

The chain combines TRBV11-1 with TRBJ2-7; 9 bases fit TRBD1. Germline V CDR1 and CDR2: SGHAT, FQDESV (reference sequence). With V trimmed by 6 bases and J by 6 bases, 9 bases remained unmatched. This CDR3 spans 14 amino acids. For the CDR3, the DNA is TGTGCCAGCAGGCCTCTTGGACAGGGGATCGAGCAGTACTTC. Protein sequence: CASRPLGQGIEQYF.

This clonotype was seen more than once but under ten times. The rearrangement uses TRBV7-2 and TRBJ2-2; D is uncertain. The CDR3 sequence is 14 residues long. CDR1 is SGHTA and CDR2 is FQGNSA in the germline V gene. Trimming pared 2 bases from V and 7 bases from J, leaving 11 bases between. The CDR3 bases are TGTGCCAGCAGCTTACTCTCGGGTGGCGGGGAGCTGTTTTTT. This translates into CASSLLSGGGELFF. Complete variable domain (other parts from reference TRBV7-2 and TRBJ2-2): GAGVSQSPSNKVTEKGKDVELRCDPISGHTALYWYRQSLGQGLEFLIYFQGNSAPDKSGLPSDRFSAERTGGSVSTLTIQRTQQEDSAVYLCASSLLSGGGELFFGEGSRLTVL.

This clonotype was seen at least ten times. The CDR3 loop is CASREMGQPNEKLFF. CDR3 sequence (DNA): TGTGCCAGTAGGGAGATGGGGCAGCCTAATGAAAAACTGTTTTTT. The chain links TRBV2 to TRBJ1-4; tentative D call: TRBD1 (5 bases). Trimming left V 9 bases short and J 3 bases short, with 17 bases between. The CDR3 extends over 15 amino acids. CDR1 and CDR2 (germline): SNHLY, FYNNEI.

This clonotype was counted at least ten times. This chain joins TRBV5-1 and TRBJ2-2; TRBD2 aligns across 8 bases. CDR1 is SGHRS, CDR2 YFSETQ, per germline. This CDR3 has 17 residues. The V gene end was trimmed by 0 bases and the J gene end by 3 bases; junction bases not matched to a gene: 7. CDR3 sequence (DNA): TGCGCCAGCAGCTTGGCAAGGTCACTAGCGGACACCGGGGAGCTGTTTTTT. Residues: CASSLARSLADTGELFF.

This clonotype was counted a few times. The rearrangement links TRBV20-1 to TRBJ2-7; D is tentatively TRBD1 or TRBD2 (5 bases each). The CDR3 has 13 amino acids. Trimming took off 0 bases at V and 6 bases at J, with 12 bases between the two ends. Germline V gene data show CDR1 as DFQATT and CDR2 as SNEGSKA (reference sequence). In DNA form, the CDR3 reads TGCAGTGCTAGAGATCCGGGGCTTGCCGAGCAGTACTTC. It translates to CSARDPGLAEQYF.

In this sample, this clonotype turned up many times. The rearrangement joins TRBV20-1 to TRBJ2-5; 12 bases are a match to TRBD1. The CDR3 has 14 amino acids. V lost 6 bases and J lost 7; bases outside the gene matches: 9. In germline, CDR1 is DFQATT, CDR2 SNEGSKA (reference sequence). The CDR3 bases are TGCAGTGCCGACGGGACAGGGGGCTTCGGGACCCAGTACTTC. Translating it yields CSADGTGGFGTQYF.

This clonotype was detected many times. CDR3 sequence (DNA): TGCAGTGCTAGCTTACTAGCGGGAGGAGTTGTAAGCACAGATACGCAGTATTTT. It translates to CSASLLAGGVVSTDTQYF. This chain uses TRBV20-1 with TRBJ2-3; 12 bases are shared with TRBD2. CDR3 length: 18 residues. The germline V gene encodes CDR1 DFQATT and CDR2 SNEGSKA (reference sequence). V shed 3 bases and J 0 bases; nucleotides not matched to a gene: 10.

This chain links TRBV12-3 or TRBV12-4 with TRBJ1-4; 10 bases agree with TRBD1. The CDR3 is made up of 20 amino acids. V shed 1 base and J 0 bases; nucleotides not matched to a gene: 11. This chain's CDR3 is CASSLGDRGLIGATNEKLFF. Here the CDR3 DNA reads TGTGCCAGCAGTTTAGGCGACAGGGGGCTAATAGGGGCAACTAATGAAAAACTGTTTTTT.

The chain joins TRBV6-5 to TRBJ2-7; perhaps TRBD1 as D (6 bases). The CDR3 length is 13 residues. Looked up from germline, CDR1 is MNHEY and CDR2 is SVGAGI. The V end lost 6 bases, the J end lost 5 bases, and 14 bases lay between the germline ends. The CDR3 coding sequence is TGTGCCAGCAGATTACAGGGACGGGACGAGCAGTACTTC. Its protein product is CASRLQGRDEQYF.

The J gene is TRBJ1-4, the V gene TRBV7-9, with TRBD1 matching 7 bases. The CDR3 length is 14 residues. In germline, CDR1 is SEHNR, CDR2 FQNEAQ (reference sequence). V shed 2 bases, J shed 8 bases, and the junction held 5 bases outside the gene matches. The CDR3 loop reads CASSLNRGGEKLFF. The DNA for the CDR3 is TGTGCCAGCAGCTTAAACAGGGGAGGGGAAAAACTGTTTTTT.

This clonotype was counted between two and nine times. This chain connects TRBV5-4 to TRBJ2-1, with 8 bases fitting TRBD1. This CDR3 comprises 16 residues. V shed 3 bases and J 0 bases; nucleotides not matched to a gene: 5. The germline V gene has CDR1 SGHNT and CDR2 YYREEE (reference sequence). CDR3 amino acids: CASSWRTGPSYNEQFF. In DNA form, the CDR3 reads TGTGCCAGCAGCTGGCGGACAGGGCCCTCCTACAATGAGCAGTTCTTC.

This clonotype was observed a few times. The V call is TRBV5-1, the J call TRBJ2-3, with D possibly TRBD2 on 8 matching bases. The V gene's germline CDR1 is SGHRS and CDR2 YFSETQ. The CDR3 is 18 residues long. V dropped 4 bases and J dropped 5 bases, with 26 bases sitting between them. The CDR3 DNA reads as TGCGCCAGCAGCCAGGAGGGGGCTAGCGGGTCGATGGGAGATACGCAGTATTTT. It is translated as CASSQEGASGSMGDTQYF.

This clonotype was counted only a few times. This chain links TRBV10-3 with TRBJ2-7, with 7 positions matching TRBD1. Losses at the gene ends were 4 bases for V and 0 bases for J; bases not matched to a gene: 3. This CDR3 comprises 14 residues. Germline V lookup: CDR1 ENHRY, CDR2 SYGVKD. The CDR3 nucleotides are TGTGCCATCAGTGTCCGGGACAGCTCCTACGAGCAGTACTTC. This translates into CAISVRDSSYEQYF.

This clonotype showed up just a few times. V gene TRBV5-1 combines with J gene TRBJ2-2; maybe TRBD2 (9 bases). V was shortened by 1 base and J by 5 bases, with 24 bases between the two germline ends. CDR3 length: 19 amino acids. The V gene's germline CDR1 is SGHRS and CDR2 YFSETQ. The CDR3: CASSLIGQGRLAVTGELFF. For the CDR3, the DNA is TGCGCCAGCAGCTTGATTGGACAGGGTCGACTAGCGGTTACCGGGGAGCTGTTTTTT. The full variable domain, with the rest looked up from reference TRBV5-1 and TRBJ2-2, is KAGVTQTPRYLIKTRGQQVTLSCSPISGHRSVSWYQQTPGQGLQFLFEYFSETQRNKGNFPGRFSGRQFSNSRSEMNVSTLELGDSALYLCASSLIGQGRLAVTGELFFGEGSRLTVL.

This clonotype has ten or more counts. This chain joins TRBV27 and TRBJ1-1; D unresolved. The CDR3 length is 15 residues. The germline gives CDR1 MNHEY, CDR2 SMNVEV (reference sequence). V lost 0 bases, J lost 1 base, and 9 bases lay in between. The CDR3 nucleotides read TGTGCCAGCAGTTTATCGTTACGGCAGAACACTGAAGCTTTCTTT. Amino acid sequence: CASSLSLRQNTEAFF.

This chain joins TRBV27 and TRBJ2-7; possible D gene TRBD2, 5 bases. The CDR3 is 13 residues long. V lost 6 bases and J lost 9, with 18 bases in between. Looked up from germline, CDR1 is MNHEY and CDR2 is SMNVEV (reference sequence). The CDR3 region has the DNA TGTGCCAGCAGCTTCCGGGGAGCCCGCCGGCAGTACTTC. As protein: CASSFRGARRQYF.

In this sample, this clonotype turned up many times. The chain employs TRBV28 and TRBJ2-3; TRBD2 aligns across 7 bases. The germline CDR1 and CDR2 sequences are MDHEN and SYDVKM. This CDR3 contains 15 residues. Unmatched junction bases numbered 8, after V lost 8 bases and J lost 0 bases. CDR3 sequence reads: CASRGGGGSTDTQYF. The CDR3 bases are TGTGCCAGCCGAGGCGGGGGAGGGAGCACAGATACGCAGTATTTT.

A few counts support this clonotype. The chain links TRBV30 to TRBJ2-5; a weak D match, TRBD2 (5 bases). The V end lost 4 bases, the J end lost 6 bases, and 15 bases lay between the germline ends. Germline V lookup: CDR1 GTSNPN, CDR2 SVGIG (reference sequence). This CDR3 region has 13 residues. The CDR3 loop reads CAWNGEEAKTQYF. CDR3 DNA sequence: TGTGCCTGGAATGGTGAGGAGGCAAAGACCCAGTACTTC.

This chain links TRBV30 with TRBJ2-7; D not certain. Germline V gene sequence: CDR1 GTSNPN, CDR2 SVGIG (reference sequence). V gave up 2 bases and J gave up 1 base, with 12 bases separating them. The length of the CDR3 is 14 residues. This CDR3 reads CAWSTRTVSYEQYF. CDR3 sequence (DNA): TGTGCCTGGAGTACACGGACGGTATCCTACGAGCAGTACTTC.

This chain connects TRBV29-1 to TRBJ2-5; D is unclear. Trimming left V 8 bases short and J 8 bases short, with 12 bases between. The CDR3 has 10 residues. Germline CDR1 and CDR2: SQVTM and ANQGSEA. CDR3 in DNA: TGCAGCACCCGTCGAGACACCCAGTACTTC. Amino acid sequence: CSTRRDTQYF.

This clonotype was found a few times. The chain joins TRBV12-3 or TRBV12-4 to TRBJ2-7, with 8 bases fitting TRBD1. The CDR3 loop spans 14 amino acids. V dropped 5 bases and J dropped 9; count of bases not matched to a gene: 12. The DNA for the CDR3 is TGTGCCAGCAGTCAGGTTGCAGGGGGCTCCGGGCAGTACTTC. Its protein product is CASSQVAGGSGQYF.

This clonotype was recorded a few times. CDR3 protein: CASSEQIDSYEQYF. The CDR3, as DNA: TGTGCCAGCAGCGAACAGATAGACTCCTACGAGCAGTACTTC. The chain recombines TRBV11-1 with TRBJ2-7; D gene uncertain. Trimming left V 5 bases short and J 0 bases short, with 11 bases between. This CDR3 region has 14 residues. The germline gives CDR1 SGHAT, CDR2 FQDESV (reference sequence).

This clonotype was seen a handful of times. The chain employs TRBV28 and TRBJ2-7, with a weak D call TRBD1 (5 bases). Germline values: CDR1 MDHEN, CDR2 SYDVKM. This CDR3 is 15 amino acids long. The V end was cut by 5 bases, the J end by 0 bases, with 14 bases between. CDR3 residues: CASSPRDSSSYEQYF. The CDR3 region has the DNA TGTGCCAGCAGTCCCCGAGACAGCAGCTCCTACGAGCAGTACTTC.

The CDR3 loop reads CASSLVARGTDTQYF. Here the CDR3 DNA reads TGTGCCAGCAGCTTGGTTGCGCGGGGCACAGATACGCAGTATTTT. The chain is built from TRBV11-2 and TRBJ2-3; D is possibly TRBD2 (5 bases). The CDR3 contains 15 residues. CDR1 SGHAT and CDR2 FQNNGV come from the germline V gene. The V end was cut by 3 bases, the J end by 1 base, with 11 bases between.

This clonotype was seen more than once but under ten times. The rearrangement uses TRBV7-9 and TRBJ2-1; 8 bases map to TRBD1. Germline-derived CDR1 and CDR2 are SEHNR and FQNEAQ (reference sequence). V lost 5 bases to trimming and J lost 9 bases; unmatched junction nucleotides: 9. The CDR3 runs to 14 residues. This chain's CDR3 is CASSRAAGGGEQFF. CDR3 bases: TGTGCCAGCAGCCGCGCGGCAGGGGGCGGTGAGCAGTTCTTC.